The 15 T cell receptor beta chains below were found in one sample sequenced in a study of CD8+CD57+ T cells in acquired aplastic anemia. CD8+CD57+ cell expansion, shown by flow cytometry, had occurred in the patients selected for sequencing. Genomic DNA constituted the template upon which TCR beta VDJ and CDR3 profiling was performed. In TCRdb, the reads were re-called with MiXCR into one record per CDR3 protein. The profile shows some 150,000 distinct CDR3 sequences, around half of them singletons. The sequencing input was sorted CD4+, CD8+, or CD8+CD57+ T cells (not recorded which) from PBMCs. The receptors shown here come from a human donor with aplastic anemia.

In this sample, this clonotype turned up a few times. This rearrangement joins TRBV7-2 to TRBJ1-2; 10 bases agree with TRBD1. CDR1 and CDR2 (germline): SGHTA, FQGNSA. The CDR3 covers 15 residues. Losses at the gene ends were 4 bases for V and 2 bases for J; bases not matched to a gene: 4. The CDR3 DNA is TGTGCCAGCAGCTCGCGACAGGGGGCCAACTATGGCTACACCTTC. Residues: CASSSRQGANYGYTF.

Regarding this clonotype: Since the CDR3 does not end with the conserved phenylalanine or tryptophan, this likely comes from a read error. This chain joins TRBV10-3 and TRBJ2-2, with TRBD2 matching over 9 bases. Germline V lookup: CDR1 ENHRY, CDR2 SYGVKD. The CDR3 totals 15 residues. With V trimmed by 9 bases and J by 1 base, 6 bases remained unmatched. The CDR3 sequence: CAIVAGELNTGELFL. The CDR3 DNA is TGTGCCATTGTAGCGGGGGAGTTGAACACCGGGGAGCTGTTTCTT.

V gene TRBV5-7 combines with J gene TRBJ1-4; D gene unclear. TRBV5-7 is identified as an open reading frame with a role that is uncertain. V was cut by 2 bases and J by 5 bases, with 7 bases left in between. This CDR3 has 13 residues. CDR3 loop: CASSLGENEKLFF. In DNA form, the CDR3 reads TGTGCCAGCAGCTTAGGCGAGAATGAAAAACTGTTTTTT.

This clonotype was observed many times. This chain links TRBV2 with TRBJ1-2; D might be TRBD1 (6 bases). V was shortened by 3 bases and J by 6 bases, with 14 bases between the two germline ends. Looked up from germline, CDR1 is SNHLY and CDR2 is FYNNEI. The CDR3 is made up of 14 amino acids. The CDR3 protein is CASSEAGALDGYTF. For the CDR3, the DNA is TGTGCCAGCAGTGAGGCAGGGGCCCTGGATGGCTACACCTTC.

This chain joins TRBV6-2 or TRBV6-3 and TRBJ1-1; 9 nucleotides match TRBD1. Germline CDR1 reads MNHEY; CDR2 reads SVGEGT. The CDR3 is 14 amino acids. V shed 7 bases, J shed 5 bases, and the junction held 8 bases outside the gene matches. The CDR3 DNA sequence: TGTGCCAGCACTGAAACAGGGGGCACGACTGAAGCTTTCTTT. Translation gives CASTETGGTTEAFF.

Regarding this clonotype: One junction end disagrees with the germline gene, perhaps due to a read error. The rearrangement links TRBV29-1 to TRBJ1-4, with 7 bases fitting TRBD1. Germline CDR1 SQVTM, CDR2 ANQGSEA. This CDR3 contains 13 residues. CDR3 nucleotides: TGCAGCGTGACCGGGACAGATAATGAAAAACTGTCTTTT. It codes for CSVTGTDNEKLSF.

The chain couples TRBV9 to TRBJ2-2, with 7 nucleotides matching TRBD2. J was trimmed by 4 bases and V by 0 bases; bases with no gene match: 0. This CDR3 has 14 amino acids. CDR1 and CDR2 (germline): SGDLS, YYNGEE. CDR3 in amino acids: CASSVAGGTGELFF. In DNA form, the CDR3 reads TGTGCCAGCAGCGTAGCGGGGGGCACCGGGGAGCTGTTTTTT.

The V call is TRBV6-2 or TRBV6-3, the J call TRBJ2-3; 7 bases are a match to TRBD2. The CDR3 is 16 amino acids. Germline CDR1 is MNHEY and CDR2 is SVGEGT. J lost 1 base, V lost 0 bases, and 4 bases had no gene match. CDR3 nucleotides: TGTGCCAGCAGTTACTCGAGTGCGGGGGGCACAGATACGCAGTATTTT. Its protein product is CASSYSSAGGTDTQYF.

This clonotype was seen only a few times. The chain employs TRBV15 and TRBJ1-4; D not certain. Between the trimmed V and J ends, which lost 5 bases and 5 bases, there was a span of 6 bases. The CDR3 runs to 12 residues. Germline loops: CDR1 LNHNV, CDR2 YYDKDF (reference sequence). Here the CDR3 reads CATSQYNEKLFF. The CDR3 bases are TGTGCCACCAGCCAGTACAATGAAAAACTGTTTTTT.

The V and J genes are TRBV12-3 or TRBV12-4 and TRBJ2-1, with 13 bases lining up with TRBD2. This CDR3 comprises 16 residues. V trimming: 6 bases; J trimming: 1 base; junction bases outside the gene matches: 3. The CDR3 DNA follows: TGTGCCAGCAGGTCGGGACTAGCGGGGTCCTACAATGAGCAGTTCTTC. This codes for CASRSGLAGSYNEQFF.

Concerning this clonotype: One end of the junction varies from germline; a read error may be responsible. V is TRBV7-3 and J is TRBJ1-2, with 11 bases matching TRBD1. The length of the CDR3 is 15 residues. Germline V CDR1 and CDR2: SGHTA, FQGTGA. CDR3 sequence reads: CASSLIGQGAAGYTF. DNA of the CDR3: TGCGCCAGCAGCCTAATAGGACAGGGGGCGGCTGGCTACACCTTC.

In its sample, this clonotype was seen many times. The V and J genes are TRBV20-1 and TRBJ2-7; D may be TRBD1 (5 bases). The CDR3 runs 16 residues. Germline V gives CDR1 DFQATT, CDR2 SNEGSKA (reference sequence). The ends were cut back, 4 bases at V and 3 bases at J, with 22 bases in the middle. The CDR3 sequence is CSAMTELLSAGYEQYF. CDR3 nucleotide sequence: TGCAGTGCTATGACAGAGCTTTTGTCCGCCGGCTACGAGCAGTACTTC.

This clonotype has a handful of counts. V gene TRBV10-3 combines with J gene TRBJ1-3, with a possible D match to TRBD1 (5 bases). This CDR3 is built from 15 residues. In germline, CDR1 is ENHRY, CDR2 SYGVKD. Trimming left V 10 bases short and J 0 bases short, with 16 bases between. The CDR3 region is CASRPRRGSGNTIYF. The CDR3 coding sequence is TGTGCCAGCAGGCCCCGGAGGGGCTCTGGAAACACCATATATTTT.

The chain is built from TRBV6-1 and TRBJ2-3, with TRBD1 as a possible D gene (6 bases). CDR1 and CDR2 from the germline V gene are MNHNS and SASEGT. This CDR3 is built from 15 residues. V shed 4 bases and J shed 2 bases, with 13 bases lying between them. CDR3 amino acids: CASSVARGDTDTQYF. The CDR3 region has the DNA TGTGCCAGCAGTGTTGCCAGGGGAGACACAGATACGCAGTATTTT.

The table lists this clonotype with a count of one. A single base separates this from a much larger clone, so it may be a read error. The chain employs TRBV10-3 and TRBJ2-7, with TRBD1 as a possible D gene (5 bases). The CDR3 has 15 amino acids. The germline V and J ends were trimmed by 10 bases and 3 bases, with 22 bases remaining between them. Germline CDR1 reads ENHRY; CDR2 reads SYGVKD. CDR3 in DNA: TGTGCCAGCAGAGTTCGTCAGGGAACCCTCTACGAGCAGTACTTC. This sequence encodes CASRVRQGTLYEQYF.